The next 28 T cell receptor beta chains were all read from a single sample in a study of tumor-infiltrating lymphocytes in oesophageal squamous cell carcinoma. One entry per CDR3 protein results from TCRdb running MiXCR on the PCR reads. This sample has approximately 20,000 distinct CDR3 sequences, with 40% found just once. Sequencing input: blood. All receptors come from a male donor with esophageal squamous cell carcinoma.

This clonotype was recorded a few times. Germline and junction disagree at one end, which may indicate a read error. The V call is TRBV12-3 or TRBV12-4, the J call TRBJ2-7; D is possibly TRBD2 (6 bases). Near its end, the DNA agrees better with TRBJ2-1, so the J call may be wrong. The CDR3 is made up of 14 amino acids. The CDR3 sequence: CASSPGKDYNAQFF. The CDR3 DNA sequence: TGTGCCAGCAGTCCGGGAAAGGACTACAATGCGCAGTTCTTC.

This sequence joins TRBV7-6 and TRBJ2-1; D unclear. The ends were cut back, 8 bases at V and 8 bases at J, with 10 bases in the middle. Germline V CDR1 and CDR2: SGHVS, FNYEAQ. This CDR3 region has 11 residues. CDR3 in amino acids: CASDSVYEQFF. Here the CDR3 DNA reads TGTGCCAGCGATTCCGTTTATGAGCAGTTCTTC.

The chain links TRBV27 to TRBJ1-5; D is unresolved. Trimming stripped 2 bases from V and 0 bases from J, with 8 bases between. Per germline, CDR1 MNHEY and CDR2 SMNVEV (reference sequence). CDR3 length: 15 residues. In DNA, the CDR3 is TGTGCCAGCAGTTTAGTTAGGGATAGCAATCAGCCCCAGCATTTT. It yields the protein CASSLVRDSNQPQHF.

A few counts support this clonotype. The rearrangement links TRBV7-2 to TRBJ2-6; TRBD1 aligns across 9 bases. V gave up 5 bases and J gave up 0 bases; unmatched junction bases: 5. Germline assignment: CDR1 SGHTA and CDR2 FQGNSA. The CDR3 covers 17 residues. The CDR3 nucleotides are TGTGCCAGCAGCCTGACAGGGGGAGTCTCTGGGGCCAACGTCCTGACTTTC. It codes for CASSLTGGVSGANVLTF.

The V and J genes are TRBV7-3 and TRBJ2-2, with D possibly TRBD1 on 5 matching bases. Trimming took 5 bases from V and 6 from J, leaving 19 bases between them. The CDR3 contains 16 residues. Germline CDR1 SGHTA, CDR2 FQGTGA. CDR3 DNA: TGTGCCAGCAGCCCCAGGTCAGGGTACCAGTCCGGGGAGCTGTTTTTT. Its protein is CASSPRSGYQSGELFF.

In this sample, this clonotype turned up many times. This chain connects TRBV5-6 to TRBJ1-5; D gene ambiguous. There are 15 residues in the CDR3. Looked up from germline, CDR1 is SGHDT and CDR2 is YYEEEE. V lost 0 bases to trimming and J lost 0 bases, with 7 bases between them. The CDR3 protein is CASSLGSPSNQPQHF. CDR3 coding DNA: TGTGCCAGCAGCTTGGGCAGTCCTAGCAATCAGCCCCAGCATTTT. Supplemented by reference TRBV5-6 and TRBJ1-5, the full variable domain reads DAGVTQSPTHLIKTRGQQVTLRCSPKSGHDTVSWYQQALGQGPQFIFQYYEEEERQRGNFPDRFSGHQFPNYSSELNVNALLLGDSALYLCASSLGSPSNQPQHFGDGTRLSIL.

The V gene is TRBV27, the J gene TRBJ2-4; TRBD1 might be the D (6 bases). CDR1 MNHEY and CDR2 SMNVEV come from the germline V gene (reference sequence). Trimming removed 5 bases from V and 0 bases from J, with 14 bases in between. CDR3 length: 16 amino acids. The CDR3 loop is CASSRQGRLAKNIQYF. Written as DNA, the CDR3 is TGTGCCAGCAGTAGGCAGGGGCGTCTAGCCAAAAACATTCAGTACTTC.

The chain recombines TRBV6-8 with TRBJ2-1, with 10 bases identical to TRBD2. The end of the DNA is better explained by TRBJ2-7, so the J call may be wrong. CDR1 is MNHGY and CDR2 is SAAAGT in the germline V gene. This CDR3 has 13 amino acids. CDR3 DNA: TGTGCCAGCCTTGGACTAGCGGTCTACGAGCAGTACTTC. Translation: CASLGLAVYEQYF.

To note about this clonotype: The germline gene is not matched at one end of the junction; a read error may be the cause. The V gene is TRBV6-1, the J gene TRBJ1-3; possibly TRBD1 for D (6 bases). The germline gives CDR1 MNHNS, CDR2 SASEGT. This CDR3 contains 9 residues. CDR3 amino acids: CASSRPGAF. In DNA form, the CDR3 reads TGTGCCAGCAGTCGTCCGGGGGCATTT.

The V gene is TRBV6-1, the J gene TRBJ2-1; 15 bases are a match to TRBD2. Looked up from germline, CDR1 is MNHNS and CDR2 is SASEGT. V shed 2 bases, J shed 2 bases, and the junction held 10 bases outside the gene matches. There are 20 residues in the CDR3. The CDR3 loop reads CASSERPGLAGGRAYNEQFF. The CDR3 region has the DNA TGTGCCAGCAGTGAACGTCCGGGACTAGCGGGAGGCCGGGCCTACAATGAGCAGTTCTTC.

This clonotype was found once. The chain uses TRBV11-1 and TRBJ2-3; D is undetermined. The length of the CDR3 is 16 residues. Germline-derived CDR1 and CDR2 are SGHAT and FQDESV (reference sequence). Trimming stripped 1 base from V and 0 bases from J, with 11 bases between. The chain's CDR3 is CASSLVGGTSTDTQYF. CDR3 DNA sequence: TGTGCCAGCAGCTTAGTGGGCGGAACTAGCACAGATACGCAGTATTTT.

This clonotype was observed once. A much larger clone lies a single base off, so this may be a read error. This chain uses TRBV5-1 with TRBJ1-1; D unresolved. The CDR3 spans 13 residues. Per germline, CDR1 SGHRS and CDR2 YFSETQ. The CDR3, as DNA: TGCGCCAGCAGCTTCGGGAGCACCGGGGAGCTGTATTTT. Translated: CASSFGSTGELYF.

This chain links TRBV7-6 with TRBJ2-1, with 10 nucleotides matching TRBD2. The DNA end is more similar to TRBJ2-7, so the J call may be wrong. The CDR3 is made up of 13 amino acids. Germline CDR1 reads SGHVS; CDR2 reads FNYEAQ. CDR3 nucleotide sequence: TGTGCCAGCAGCTTCACTAGCGGGGTTGAGCAGTACTTC. This codes for CASSFTSGVEQYF.

This clonotype was observed many times. The chain recombines TRBV7-2 with TRBJ2-7; D gene ambiguous. The CDR3 spans 14 residues. Trimming cost V 1 base and J 4 bases, with 11 bases left between them. Germline CDR1 reads SGHTA; CDR2 reads FQGNSA. CDR3 protein: CASSLGGGLYEQYF. DNA of the CDR3: TGTGCCAGCAGCTTAGGTGGCGGCCTTTACGAGCAGTACTTC.

V usage is TRBV11-2 and J usage is TRBJ2-7; 8 bases agree with TRBD2. J was trimmed by 7 bases and V by 1 base; bases with no gene match: 12. CDR3 length equals 16 residues. The germline CDR1 and CDR2 sequences are SGHAT and FQNNGV. The CDR3 DNA reads TGTGCCAGCAGCTTAGGGGTTCGGAGCGGGAGAGAGGAGCAGTACTTC. Its protein is CASSLGVRSGREEQYF.

The gene calls are TRBV9 and TRBJ2-3, with D maybe TRBD2 (5 bases). The germline gives CDR1 SGDLS, CDR2 YYNGEE. There are 12 residues in the CDR3. V gave up 3 bases and J gave up 7 bases, with 9 bases separating them. The CDR3 region is CASSATSYTQYF. The CDR3 DNA sequence: TGTGCCAGCAGCGCAACTAGTTATACGCAGTATTTT.

Ten or more counts support this clonotype. This sequence joins TRBV5-1 and TRBJ2-1, with 10 positions matching TRBD2. Trimming removed 1 base from V and 4 bases from J; junction bases left unmatched: 2. Germline CDR1 is SGHRS and CDR2 is YFSETQ. The CDR3 length is 15 residues. The CDR3 here is CASSLKRGGYNEQFF. CDR3 nucleotide sequence: TGCGCCAGCAGCTTGAAGCGGGGGGGATACAATGAGCAGTTCTTC.

The chain employs TRBV10-3 and TRBJ1-4, with 9 nucleotides matching TRBD1. Germline assignment: CDR1 ENHRY and CDR2 SYGVKD. The junction had 3 bases not matched to a gene; V was cut back by 6 bases and J by 4 bases. The CDR3 runs 14 residues. The CDR3 sequence is CAIRMGQGNEKLFF. The DNA of the CDR3 is TGTGCCATCAGGATGGGACAGGGTAATGAAAAACTGTTTTTT.

This rearrangement joins TRBV7-8 to TRBJ2-7, with unresolved D. TRBJ2-5 matches the DNA end more closely, so the J call is doubtful. The CDR3 spans 12 residues. The germline V gene has CDR1 SGHVS and CDR2 FQNEAQ. The CDR3 spells CASSLVGETQYF. CDR3 sequence (DNA): TGTGCCAGCAGCTTAGTTGGAGAGACCCAGTACTTC.

This clonotype was picked up a small number of times. This may be a read error, as it is one base from a much larger clone. CDR3 in amino acids: CASSLGGLNNEQYF. The DNA for the CDR3 is TGTGCCAGCAGTTTGGGGGGCCTAAACAATGAGCAGTACTTC. This chain links TRBV27 with TRBJ2-1; D tentatively reads TRBD1 or TRBD2 (6 bases each). The DNA end lines up better with TRBJ2-7; the J call may be wrong. The CDR3 loop spans 14 amino acids. Looked up from germline, CDR1 is MNHEY and CDR2 is SMNVEV (reference sequence).

With regard to this clonotype: The CDR3 carries no conserved terminal phenylalanine or tryptophan, so it likely arises from a read error. No DNA is shown, since the ends of the CDR3 on it are uncertain; the CDR3 is the one TCRdb lists. CDR3 protein: CASSDRIYGYTFGS. The rearrangement uses TRBV6-8 and TRBJ2-1. Germline CDR1 is MNHGY and CDR2 is SAAAGT. With termini counted, the CDR3 has 14 amino acids.

In its sample, this clonotype was seen a few times. This chain uses TRBV7-9 with TRBJ2-3, with TRBD1 identical over 8 bases. The DNA end lines up better with TRBJ2-7; the J call may be wrong. The germline gives CDR1 SEHNR, CDR2 FQNEAQ (reference sequence). The CDR3 has 14 amino acids. CDR3 sequence: CASSLGTGSHEQYF. In DNA form, the CDR3 reads TGTGCCAGCAGCTTAGGGACAGGGAGCCACGAGCAGTACTTC.

This clonotype has just a few counts. V usage is TRBV7-2 and J usage is TRBJ1-1, with 9 nucleotides matching TRBD1. CDR1 and CDR2 from the germline V gene are SGHTA and FQGNSA. The CDR3 spans 14 residues. Trimming took 6 bases from V and 3 from J; bases not matched to a gene: 5. In DNA form, the CDR3 reads TGTGCCAGCAGTCAACAGGGGGCTGACACTGAAGCTTTCTTT. Its translation is CASSQQGADTEAFF.

The rearrangement links TRBV11-3 to TRBJ2-7, with unresolved D. The J call is doubtful: the DNA matches TRBJ2-5 better. This CDR3 contains 15 residues. Germline CDR1 is SGHNT and CDR2 is YENEEA. The CDR3 sequence is CASSSFGGPYVTQYF. Written as DNA, the CDR3 is TGTGCCAGCAGCTCCTTTGGTGGACCGTATGTGACCCAGTACTTC.

This clonotype was recorded at least ten times. CDR3 sequence reads: CASRQTGESSYNEQFF. CDR3 coding DNA: TGTGCCAGCAGACAAACAGGGGAAAGCTCCTACAATGAGCAGTTCTTC. V usage is TRBV7-3 and J usage is TRBJ2-1, with 7 nucleotides matching TRBD1. With 6 bases clipped from V and 0 bases from J, the junction kept 8 bases outside the gene matches. Germline assignment: CDR1 SGHTA and CDR2 FQGTGA. This CDR3 has 16 residues.

This clonotype is labeled medium-sized. This chain links TRBV7-3 with TRBJ2-2, with 14 bases lining up with TRBD2. The V gene end was trimmed by 3 bases and the J gene end by 7 bases; junction bases not matched to a gene: 1. Germline CDR1 reads SGHTA; CDR2 reads FQGTGA. This CDR3 contains 15 residues. CDR3 DNA: TGTGCCAGCAGCTTGGGACTAGCGGGAGACGGGGAGCTGTTTTTT. Translated, it gives CASSLGLAGDGELFF.

This chain connects TRBV7-2 to TRBJ2-3, with D possibly called TRBD1 or TRBD2 (5 bases each). CDR3 length: 17 residues. Trimming pared 1 base from V and 3 bases from J, leaving 17 bases between. In germline, CDR1 is SGHTA, CDR2 FQGNSA. The CDR3 region is CASSLVYPGPVTDTQYF. DNA for the CDR3: TGTGCCAGCAGCTTAGTTTACCCGGGACCCGTGACAGATACGCAGTATTTT. Full variable domain (outside the CDR3, taken from reference TRBV7-2 and TRBJ2-3): GAGVSQSPSNKVTEKGKDVELRCDPISGHTALYWYRQSLGQGLEFLIYFQGNSAPDKSGLPSDRFSAERTGGSVSTLTIQRTQQEDSAVYLCASSLVYPGPVTDTQYFGPGTRLTVL.

The table lists this clonotype with many counts. The V call is TRBV27, the J call TRBJ1-1; D is possibly TRBD1 (5 bases). The germline V gene encodes CDR1 MNHEY and CDR2 SMNVEV (reference sequence). The CDR3 consists of 16 residues. The V gene lost 4 bases and the J gene lost 1 base, with 16 bases spanning the gap. The DNA of the CDR3 is TGTGCCAGCAGTTATCTGGCGTCAGGGAAGAACACTGAAGCTTTCTTT. Translating gives CASSYLASGKNTEAFF.